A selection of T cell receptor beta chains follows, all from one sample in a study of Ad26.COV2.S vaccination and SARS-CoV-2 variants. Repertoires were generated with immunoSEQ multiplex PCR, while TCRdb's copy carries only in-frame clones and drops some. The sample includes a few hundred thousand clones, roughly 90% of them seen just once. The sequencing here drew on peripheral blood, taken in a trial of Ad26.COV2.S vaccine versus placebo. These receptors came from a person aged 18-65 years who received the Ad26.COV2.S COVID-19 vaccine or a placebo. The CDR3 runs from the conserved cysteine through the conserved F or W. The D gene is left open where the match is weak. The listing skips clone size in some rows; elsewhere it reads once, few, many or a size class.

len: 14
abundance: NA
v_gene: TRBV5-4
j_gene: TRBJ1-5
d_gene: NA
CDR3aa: CASSLGGSNQPQHF
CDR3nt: TGTGCCAGCAGCTTGGGGGGAAGCAATCAGCCCCAGCATTTT

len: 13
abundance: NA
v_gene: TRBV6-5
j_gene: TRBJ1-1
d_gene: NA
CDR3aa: CASRHGAYTEAFF
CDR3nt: TGTGCCAGCAGACACGGGGCCTACACTGAAGCTTTCTTT

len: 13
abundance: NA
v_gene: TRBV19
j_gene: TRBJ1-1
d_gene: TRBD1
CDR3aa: CAIRTGRNTEAFF
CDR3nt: TGTGCCATAAGGACAGGGCGGAACACTGAAGCTTTCTTT

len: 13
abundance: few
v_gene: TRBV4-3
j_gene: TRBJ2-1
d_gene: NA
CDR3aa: CASSSQPGNEQFF
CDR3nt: TGCGCCAGCAGCTCCCAGCCCGGTAATGAGCAGTTCTTC

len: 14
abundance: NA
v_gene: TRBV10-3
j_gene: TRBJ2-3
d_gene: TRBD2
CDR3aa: CAIRSGRTTDTQYF
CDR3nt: TGTGCCATCAGAAGCGGGAGGACCACAGATACGCAGTATTTT

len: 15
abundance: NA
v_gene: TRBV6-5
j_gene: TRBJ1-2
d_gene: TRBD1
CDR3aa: CASRDRASNNYGYTF
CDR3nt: TGTGCCAGCAGGGACAGGGCCTCTAATAACTATGGCTACACCTTC

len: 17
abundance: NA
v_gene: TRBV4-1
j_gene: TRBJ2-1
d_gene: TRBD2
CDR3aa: CASSQGLLAGPRDEQFF
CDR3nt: TGCGCCAGCAGCCAAGGGTTACTAGCGGGACCAAGGGATGAGCAGTTCTTC

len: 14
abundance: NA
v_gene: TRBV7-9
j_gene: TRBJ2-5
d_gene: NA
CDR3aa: CASSLIRGKETQYF
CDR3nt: TGTGCCAGCAGCTTAATCCGGGGAAAAGAGACCCAGTACTTC

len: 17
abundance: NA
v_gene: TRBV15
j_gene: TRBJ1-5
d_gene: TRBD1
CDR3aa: CATSRGGTGGAGQPQHF
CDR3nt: TGTGCCACCAGCAGAGGTGGGACAGGGGGCGCCGGCCAGCCCCAGCATTTT

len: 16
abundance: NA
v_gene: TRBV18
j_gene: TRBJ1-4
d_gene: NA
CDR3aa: CASSPPVLNQGEKLFF
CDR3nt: TGTGCCAGCTCACCCCCAGTACTTAACCAGGGGGAAAAACTGTTTTTT

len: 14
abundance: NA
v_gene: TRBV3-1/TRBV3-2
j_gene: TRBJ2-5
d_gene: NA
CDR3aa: CASSDRTPVETQYF
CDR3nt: TGTGCCAGCAGCGATCGGACTCCGGTAGAGACCCAGTACTTC

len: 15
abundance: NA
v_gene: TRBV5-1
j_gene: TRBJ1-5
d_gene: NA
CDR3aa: CASSRGEDGNQPQHF
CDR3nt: TGCGCCAGCAGTCGAGGGGAGGATGGCAATCAGCCCCAGCATTTT

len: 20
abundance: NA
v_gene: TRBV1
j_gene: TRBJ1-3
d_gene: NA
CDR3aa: CTSSQDLLGDRGFTGNTIYF
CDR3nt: TGCACCAGCAGCCAAGATCTTCTGGGGGACAGGGGATTCACTGGAAACACCATATATTTT

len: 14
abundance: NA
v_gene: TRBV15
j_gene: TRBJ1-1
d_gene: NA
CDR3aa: CATSARVLGAEAFF
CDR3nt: TGTGCCACCAGCGCTCGGGTCCTCGGGGCTGAAGCTTTCTTT

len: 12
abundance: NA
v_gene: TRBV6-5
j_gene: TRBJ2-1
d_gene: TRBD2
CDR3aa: CASSPTSGASFF
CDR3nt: TGTGCCAGCAGCCCAACTAGCGGGGCATCGTTCTTC

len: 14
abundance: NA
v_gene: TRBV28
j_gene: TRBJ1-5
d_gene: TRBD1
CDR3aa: CATAGQGLGQPQHF
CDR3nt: TGTGCCACCGCCGGACAGGGGTTAGGTCAGCCCCAGCATTTT

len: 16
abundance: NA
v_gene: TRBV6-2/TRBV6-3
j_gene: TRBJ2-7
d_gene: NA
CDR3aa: CASSYPQGQPANEQYF
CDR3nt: TGTGCCAGCAGTTACCCCCAGGGCCAACCCGCCAACGAGCAGTACTTC

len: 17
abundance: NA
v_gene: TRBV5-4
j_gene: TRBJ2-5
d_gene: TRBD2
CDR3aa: CASSSRPSGELQETQYF
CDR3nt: TGTGCCAGCAGCTCACGGCCTAGCGGGGAACTCCAAGAGACCCAGTACTTC

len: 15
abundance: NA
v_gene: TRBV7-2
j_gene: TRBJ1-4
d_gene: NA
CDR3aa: CASSLGLATNEKLFF
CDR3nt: TGTGCCAGCAGCTTAGGATTGGCTACTAATGAAAAACTGTTTTTT

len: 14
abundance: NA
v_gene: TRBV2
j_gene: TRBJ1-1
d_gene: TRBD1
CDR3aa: CASRGTGGVTEAFF
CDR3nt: TGTGCCAGCAGGGGGACAGGGGGCGTCACTGAAGCTTTCTTT

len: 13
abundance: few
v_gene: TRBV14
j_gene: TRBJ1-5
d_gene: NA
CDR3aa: CASSQVLGQPQHF
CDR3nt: TGTGCCAGCAGCCAAGTTCTGGGGCAGCCCCAGCATTTT

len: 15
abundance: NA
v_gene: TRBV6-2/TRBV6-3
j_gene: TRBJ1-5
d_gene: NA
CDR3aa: CASSPGNRGNQPQHF
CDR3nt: TGTGCCAGCAGTCCAGGGAATAGAGGCAATCAGCCCCAGCATTTT

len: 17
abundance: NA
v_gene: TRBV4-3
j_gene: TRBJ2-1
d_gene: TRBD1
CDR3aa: CASSQDSWTGGYNEQFF
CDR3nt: TGCGCCAGCAGCCAAGATAGCTGGACAGGGGGCTACAATGAGCAGTTCTTC

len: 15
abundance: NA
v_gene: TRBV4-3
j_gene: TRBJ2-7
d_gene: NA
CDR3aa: CASSQDEARGYEQYF
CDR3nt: TGCGCCAGCAGCCAAGATGAGGCGAGGGGCTACGAGCAGTACTTC

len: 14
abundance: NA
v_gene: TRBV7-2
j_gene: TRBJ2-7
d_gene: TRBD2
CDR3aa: CASSPGLAVYEQYF
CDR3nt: TGTGCCAGCAGCCCGGGACTAGCGGTCTACGAGCAGTACTTC

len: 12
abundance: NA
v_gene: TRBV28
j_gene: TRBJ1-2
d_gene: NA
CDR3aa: CASNGASYGYTF
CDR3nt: TGTGCCAGCAATGGGGCGTCCTATGGCTACACCTTC

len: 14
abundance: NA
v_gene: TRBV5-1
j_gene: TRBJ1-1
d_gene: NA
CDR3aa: CASSLDLSNTEAFF
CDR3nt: TGCGCCAGCAGCTTGGACCTATCGAACACTGAAGCTTTCTTT

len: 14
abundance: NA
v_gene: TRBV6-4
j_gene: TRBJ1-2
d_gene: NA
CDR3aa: CASSDSQGFDGYTF
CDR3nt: TGTGCCAGCAGTGACTCACAGGGCTTCGATGGCTACACCTTC

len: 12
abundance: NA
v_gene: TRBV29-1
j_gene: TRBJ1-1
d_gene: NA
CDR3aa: CSVVTTGTEAFF
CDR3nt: TGCAGCGTTGTTACCACGGGGACTGAAGCTTTCTTT

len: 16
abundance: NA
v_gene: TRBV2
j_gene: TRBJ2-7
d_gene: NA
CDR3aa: CASSEKAGNFAYEQYF
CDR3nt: TGTGCCAGCAGTGAAAAGGCGGGTAATTTCGCCTACGAGCAGTACTTC

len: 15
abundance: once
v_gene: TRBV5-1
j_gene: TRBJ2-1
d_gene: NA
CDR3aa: CASSLEFVSGYEQFF
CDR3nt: TGCGCCAGCAGCTTGGAGTTTGTCTCCGGTTATGAGCAGTTCTTC

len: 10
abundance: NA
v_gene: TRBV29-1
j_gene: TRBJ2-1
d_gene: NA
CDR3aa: CSARGQEQFF
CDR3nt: TGCAGCGCTCGCGGACAGGAGCAGTTCTTC

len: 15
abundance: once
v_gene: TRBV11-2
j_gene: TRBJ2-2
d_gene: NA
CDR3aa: CASSHLGGAPGELFF
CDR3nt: TGTGCCAGCAGCCACTTGGGGGGGGCACCCGGGGAGCTGTTTTTT

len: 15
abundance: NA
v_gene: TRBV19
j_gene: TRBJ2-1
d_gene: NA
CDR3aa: CASSMAEAFYNEQFF
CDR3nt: TGTGCCAGTAGTATGGCGGAAGCTTTCTACAATGAGCAGTTCTTC

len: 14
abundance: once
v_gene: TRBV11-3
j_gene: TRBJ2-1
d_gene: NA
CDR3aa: CASSSHQEGSGPFF
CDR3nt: TGTGCCAGCAGCTCCCATCAGGAAGGGAGTGGCCCGTTCTTC

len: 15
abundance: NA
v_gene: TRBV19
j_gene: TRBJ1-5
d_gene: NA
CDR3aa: CASSGGPGGNQPQHF
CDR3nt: TGTGCCAGCTCCGGGGGTCCCGGTGGCAATCAGCCCCAGCATTTT